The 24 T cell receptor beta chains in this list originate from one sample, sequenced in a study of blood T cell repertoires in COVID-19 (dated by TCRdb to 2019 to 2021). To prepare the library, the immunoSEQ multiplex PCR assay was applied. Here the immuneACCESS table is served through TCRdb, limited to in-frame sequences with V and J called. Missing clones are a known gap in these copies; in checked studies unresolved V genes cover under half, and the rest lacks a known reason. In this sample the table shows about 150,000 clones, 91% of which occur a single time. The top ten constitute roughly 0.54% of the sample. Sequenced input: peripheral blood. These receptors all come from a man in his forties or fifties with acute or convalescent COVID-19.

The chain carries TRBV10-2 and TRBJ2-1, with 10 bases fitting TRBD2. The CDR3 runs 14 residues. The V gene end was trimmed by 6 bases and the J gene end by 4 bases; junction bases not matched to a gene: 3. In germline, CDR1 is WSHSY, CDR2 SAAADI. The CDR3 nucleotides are TGCGCCAGCAGGAGCGGGGGGGGGTACAATGAGCAGTTCTTC. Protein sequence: CASRSGGGYNEQFF.

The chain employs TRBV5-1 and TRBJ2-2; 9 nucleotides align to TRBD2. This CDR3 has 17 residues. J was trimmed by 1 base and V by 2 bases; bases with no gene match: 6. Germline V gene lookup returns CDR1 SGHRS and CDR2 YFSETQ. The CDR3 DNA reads TGCGCCAGCAGCTTTATTCCACTAGCGGGGAACACCGGGGAGCTGTTTTTT. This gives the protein CASSFIPLAGNTGELFF.

CDR3 sequence (DNA): TGTGCCAGCAGCCCCATCGGAGGGTTGGGAGAGCAGTACTTC. Encoded protein: CASSPIGGLGEQYF. The V and J genes are TRBV9 and TRBJ2-7; tentatively, D is TRBD2 (6 bases). The V end was cut by 4 bases, the J end by 7 bases, with 18 bases between. Germline V gene sequence: CDR1 SGDLS, CDR2 YYNGEE. The CDR3 covers 14 residues.

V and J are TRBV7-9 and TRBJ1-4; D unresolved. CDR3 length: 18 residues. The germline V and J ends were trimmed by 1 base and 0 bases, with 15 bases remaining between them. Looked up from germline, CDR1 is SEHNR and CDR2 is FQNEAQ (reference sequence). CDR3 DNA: TGTGCCAGCAGCTTAGAGAGGAGGGTTGGTGCAACTAATGAAAAACTGTTTTTT. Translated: CASSLERRVGATNEKLFF.

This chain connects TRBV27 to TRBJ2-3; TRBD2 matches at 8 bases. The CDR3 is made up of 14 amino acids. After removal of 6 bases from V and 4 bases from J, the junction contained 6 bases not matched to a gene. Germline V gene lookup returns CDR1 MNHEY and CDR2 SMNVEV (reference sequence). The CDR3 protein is CASRPRTSPDTQYF. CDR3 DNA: TGTGCCAGCAGACCCCGGACTAGCCCAGATACGCAGTATTTT.

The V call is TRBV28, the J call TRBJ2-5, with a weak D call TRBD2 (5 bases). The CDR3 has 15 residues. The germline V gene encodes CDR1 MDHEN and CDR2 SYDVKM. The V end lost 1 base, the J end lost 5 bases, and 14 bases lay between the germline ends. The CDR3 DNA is TGTGCCAGCAGTTTATATGGCAGCCGAGGGGAGACCCAGTACTTC. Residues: CASSLYGSRGETQYF.

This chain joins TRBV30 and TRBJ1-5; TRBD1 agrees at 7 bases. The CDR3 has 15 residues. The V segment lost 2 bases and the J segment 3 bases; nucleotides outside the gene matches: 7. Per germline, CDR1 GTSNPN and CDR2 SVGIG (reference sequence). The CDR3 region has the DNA TGTGCCTGGAGTCGGGAGGGGGCCGTCAATCAGCCCCAGCATTTT. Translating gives CAWSREGAVNQPQHF.

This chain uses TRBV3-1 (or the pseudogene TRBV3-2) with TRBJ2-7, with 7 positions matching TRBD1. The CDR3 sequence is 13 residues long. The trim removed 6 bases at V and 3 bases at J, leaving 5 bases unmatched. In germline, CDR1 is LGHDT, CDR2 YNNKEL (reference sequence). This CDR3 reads CASSPTGFYEQYF. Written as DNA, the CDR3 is TGTGCCAGCAGTCCGACAGGGTTCTACGAGCAGTACTTC.

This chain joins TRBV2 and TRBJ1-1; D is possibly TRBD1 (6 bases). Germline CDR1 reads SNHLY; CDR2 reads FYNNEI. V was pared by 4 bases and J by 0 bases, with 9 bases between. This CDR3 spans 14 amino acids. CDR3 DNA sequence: TGTGCCAGCAGTGGTCGGACAGTGAACACTGAAGCTTTCTTT. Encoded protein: CASSGRTVNTEAFF.

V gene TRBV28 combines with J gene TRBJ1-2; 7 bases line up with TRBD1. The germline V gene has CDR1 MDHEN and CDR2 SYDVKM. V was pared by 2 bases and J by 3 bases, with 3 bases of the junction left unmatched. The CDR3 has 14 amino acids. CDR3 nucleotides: TGTGCCAGCAGTTTACCCGGGACAGACTATGGCTACACCTTC. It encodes CASSLPGTDYGYTF.

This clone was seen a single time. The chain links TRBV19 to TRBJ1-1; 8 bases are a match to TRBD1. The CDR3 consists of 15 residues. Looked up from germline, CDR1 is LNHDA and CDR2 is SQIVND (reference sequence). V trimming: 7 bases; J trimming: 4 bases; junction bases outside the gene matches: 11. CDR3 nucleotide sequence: TGTGCCAGTACCAAGACCCACAGGGGGGGCACTGAAGCTTTCTTT. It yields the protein CASTKTHRGGTEAFF.

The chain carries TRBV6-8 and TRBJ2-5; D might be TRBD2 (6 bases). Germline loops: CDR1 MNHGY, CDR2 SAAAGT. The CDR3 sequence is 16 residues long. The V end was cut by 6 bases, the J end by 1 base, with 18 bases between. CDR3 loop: CASSPGVAELQETQYF. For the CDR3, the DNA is TGTGCCAGCAGCCCCGGGGTAGCGGAGCTCCAAGAGACCCAGTACTTC.

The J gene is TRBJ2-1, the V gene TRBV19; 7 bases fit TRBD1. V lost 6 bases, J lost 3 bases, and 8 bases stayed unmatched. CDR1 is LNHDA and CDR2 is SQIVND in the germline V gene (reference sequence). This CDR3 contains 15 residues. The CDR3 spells CASRFGQAFYNEQFF. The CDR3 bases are TGTGCCAGTAGGTTCGGACAGGCATTCTACAATGAGCAGTTCTTC.

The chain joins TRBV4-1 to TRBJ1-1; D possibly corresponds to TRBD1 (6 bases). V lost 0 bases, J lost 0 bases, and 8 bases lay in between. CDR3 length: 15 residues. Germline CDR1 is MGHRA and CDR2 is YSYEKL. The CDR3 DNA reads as TGCGCCAGCAGCCAAGATCAGGGGCTGAACACTGAAGCTTTCTTT. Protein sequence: CASSQDQGLNTEAFF.

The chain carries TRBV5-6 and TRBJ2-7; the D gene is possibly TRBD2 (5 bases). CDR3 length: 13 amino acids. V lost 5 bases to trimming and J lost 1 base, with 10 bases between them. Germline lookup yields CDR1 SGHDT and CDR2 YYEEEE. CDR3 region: CASRERDSYEQYF. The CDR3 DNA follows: TGTGCCAGCAGAGAACGGGATTCCTACGAGCAGTACTTC.

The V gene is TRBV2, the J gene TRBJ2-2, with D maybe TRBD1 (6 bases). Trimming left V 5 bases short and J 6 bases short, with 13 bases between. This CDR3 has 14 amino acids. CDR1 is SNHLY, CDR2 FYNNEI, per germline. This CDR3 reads CASSRQGIPGELFF. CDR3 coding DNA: TGTGCCAGCAGTAGGCAGGGGATTCCCGGGGAGCTGTTTTTT.

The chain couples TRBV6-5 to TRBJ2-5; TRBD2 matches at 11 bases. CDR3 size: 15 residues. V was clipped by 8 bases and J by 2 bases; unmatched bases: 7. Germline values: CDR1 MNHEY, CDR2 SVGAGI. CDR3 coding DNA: TGTGCCAGCGGATTAGCGGGAGGGGGGCAAGAGACCCAGTACTTC. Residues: CASGLAGGGQETQYF.

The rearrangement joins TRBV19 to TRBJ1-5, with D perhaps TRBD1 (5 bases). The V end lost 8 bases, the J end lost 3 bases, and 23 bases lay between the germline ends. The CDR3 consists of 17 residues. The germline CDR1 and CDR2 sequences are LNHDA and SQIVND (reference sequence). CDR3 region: CASRSGGRGGINQPQHF. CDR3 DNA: TGTGCCAGTCGCTCCGGTGGACGTGGGGGGATCAATCAGCCCCAGCATTTT.

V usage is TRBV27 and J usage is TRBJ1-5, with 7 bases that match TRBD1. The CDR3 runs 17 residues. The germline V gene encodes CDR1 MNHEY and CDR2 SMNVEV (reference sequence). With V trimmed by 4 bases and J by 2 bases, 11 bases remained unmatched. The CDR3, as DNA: TGTGCCAGCAGTTCACTCAGGGACAGCCAAGGCAATCAGCCCCAGCATTTT. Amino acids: CASSSLRDSQGNQPQHF.

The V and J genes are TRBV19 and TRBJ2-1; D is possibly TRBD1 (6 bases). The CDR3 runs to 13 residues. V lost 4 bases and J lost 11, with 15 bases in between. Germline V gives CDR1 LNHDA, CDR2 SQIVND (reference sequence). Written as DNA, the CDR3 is TGTGCCAGTAGTACCAACTCCGGGACAAAGCAGTTCTTC. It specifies CASSTNSGTKQFF.

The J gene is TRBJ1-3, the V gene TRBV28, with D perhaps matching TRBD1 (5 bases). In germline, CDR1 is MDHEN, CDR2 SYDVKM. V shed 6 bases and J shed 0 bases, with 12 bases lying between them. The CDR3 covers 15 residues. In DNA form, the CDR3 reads TGTGCCAGCAGATCGACAGCCGCCTCTGGAAACACCATATATTTT. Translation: CASRSTAASGNTIYF.

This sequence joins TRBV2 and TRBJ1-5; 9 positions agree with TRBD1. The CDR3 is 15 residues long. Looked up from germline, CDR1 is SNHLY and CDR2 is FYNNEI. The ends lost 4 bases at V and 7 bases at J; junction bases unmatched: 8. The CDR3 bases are TGTGCCAGCAGTGGATCCCGACAGGGGGGGCAGCCCCAGCATTTT. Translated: CASSGSRQGGQPQHF.

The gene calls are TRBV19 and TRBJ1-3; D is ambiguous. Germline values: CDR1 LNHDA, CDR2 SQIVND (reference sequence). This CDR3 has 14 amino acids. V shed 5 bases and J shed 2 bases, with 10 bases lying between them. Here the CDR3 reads CASSSGVPGNTIYF. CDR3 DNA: TGTGCCAGTAGTTCCGGGGTACCTGGAAACACCATATATTTT.

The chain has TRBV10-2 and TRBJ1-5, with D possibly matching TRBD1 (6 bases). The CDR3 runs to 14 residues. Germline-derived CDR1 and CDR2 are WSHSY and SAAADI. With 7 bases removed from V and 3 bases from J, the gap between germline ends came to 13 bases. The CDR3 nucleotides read TGCGCCAGCACCCCAGACAGGTTCAATCAGCCCCAGCATTTT. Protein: CASTPDRFNQPQHF.